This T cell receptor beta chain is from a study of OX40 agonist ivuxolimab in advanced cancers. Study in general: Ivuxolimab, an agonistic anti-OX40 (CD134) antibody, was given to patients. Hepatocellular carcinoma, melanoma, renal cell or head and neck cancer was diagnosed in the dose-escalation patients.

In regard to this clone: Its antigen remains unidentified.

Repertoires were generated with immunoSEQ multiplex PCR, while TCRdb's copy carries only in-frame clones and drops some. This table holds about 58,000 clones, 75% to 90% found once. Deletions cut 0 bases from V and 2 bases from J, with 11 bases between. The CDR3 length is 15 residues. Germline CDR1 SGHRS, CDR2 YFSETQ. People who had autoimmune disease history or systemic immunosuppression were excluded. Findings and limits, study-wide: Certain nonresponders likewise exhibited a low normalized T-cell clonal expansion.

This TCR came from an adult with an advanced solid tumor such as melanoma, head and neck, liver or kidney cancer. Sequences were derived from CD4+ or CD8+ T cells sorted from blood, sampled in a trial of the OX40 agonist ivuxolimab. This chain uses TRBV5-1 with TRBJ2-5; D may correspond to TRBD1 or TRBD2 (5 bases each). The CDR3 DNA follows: TGCGCCAGCAGCTTGGACGGGACCCCGCAAGAGACCCAGTACTTC. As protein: CASSLDGTPQETQYF.